Described below is a single TCR beta chain sequence and its context. The antigen this receptor binds is unknown. Base qualities are missing; no much larger clone stands one base away. The cohort comprised 710 or so healthy bone marrow donors. Cohort members were all nominally healthy when sampled, although unrecorded immune exposures were likely present. The donor tested CMV seropositive and was one of the 289 seropositive cohort members. A peripheral blood sample was collected from each donor, and TCR beta sequencing was performed on peripheral blood mononuclear cells. The Qiagen DNeasy Blood Extraction Kit was used to extract genomic DNA from the blood cell samples. The library was prepared using the immunoSEQ multiplex PCR assay. The multiplex PCR relied on a mix of 60 forward primers for TCR Vbeta segments and 13 reverse primers for TCR Jbeta segments. A multiplex PCR assay on genomic DNA amplified the CDR3 region of rearranged TCR beta genes. On the Illumina HiSeq System, the amplified TCR beta libraries were sequenced as 87-base-pair reads. In the source study's methods: A later analysis tallied tens of millions of unique TCR beta chains across the 550 to 850 repertoires, and about 10 million of those chains were shared by two or more donors. To remove PCR and sequencing errors, raw reads were error-corrected and collapsed into unique sequences using a nearest-neighbor algorithm that merged closely related sequences. CDR3 sequences were aligned to IMGT reference sequences to assign V, D and J gene segments. For a sequence to be retained, a match of at least six nucleotides was required to both a V gene segment and a J gene segment. A rearrangement counted as productive if the CDR3 had no stop codons and remained in frame with V and J, and every other rearrangement counted as non-productive. Following IMGT convention, CDR3 was defined as the stretch from the second conserved V-encoded cysteine to the conserved J-encoded phenylalanine. The earlier analysis of about 610 of the donors excluded any sequence lacking an unambiguous match to a single V gene segment. In an earlier analysis of approximately 590 of the donors, V segments were called functional above 56.7% productive rearrangements and were called segregating when the between-donor standard deviation exceeded 5%. A statistical classification framework was built for diagnosing cytomegalovirus status from the catalog of TCR beta chain sequences. A later analysis assigned V and J genes by comparing TCR nucleotide sequences with IMGT/GENE-DB human TR gene sequences. Using the TCRdist pipeline, a later analysis assigned CDR3 sequences along with most-parsimonious VDJ recombination scenarios. A later analysis defined each TCR beta chain by its CDR3 amino acid sequence plus V-gene family, and excluded reads lacking a unique V-gene family. In a later analysis, several hundred highly shared, low-generation-probability nucleotide sequences were removed to address suspected cross-contamination and a sequencing artifact. In a later analysis, a clonal expansion index for each public chain was calculated from normalized within-repertoire ranks of inferred template counts. In a later analysis, generation probabilities were computed using a VDJ recombination model fitted to out-of-frame rearrangements, and the results were checked against IGoR. A later analysis scored TCR-TCR, TCR-HLA and TCR-CMV co-occurrence with hypergeometric tests, applying a repertoire-size bias correction to TCR pairs. False discovery rates were estimated in a later analysis by permuting HLA or CMV assignments 20 times. In a later analysis, co-occurring TCRs were grouped with DBSCAN, and TCRdist sequence similarity was added when clustering was performed within HLA-allele-positive subsets. Co-occurrence clustering excluded repertoires with fewer than 30,000 or more than 120,000 public chains, plus five with anomalous nucleotide sharing. The source is immuneACCESS, and TCRdb retained only in-frame sequences with V and J called. Part of the clones is not carried over; for the studies checked, unresolved V genes explain less than half of this, and the remainder is unexplained. V and J calls and clone size come straight from that table; D and trimming were deduced from the DNA. The sample profile shows over 200,000 clones; 70% of them were found once. Less than 3% of the sample rests with the top ten.

The data are from a study of cytomegalovirus exposure and HLA in healthy donors (dated by TCRdb to the late 2010s). Context from the whole study: In an earlier analysis of under 750 of the donors, approximately 260 Gb of sequence data and 100 million or so unique TCR beta sequences from approximately 180 million T cells were reported. The genetic ancestry cluster associated with self-reported Caucasian donors included 80% to 90% of the 398 genotyped donors. A later genetic analysis used genome-wide SNP genotypes for about 65% of the roughly 670 donors, treating that subset as a discovery cohort. Because of strong linkage in the cohort, five DR-DQ haplotypes were treated as single units for association and clustering. The number of typed donors differed by locus: roughly 629-630 for A, B, C, DRB1 and DQB1; 500 to 550 for DQA1; 606 for DPA1; and about 450 for DPB1. In addition to the first cohort of roughly 670 subjects, a separate validation cohort of 120 different subjects was used. To study patterns of TCR occurrence, a later analysis re-analyzed previously published TCR beta repertoires from around 670 donors and added high-resolution HLA genotyping. Every discovery cohort repertoire had been produced on one sequencing platform. Across under 500 genotyped donors of the cohort, an average of roughly 230,000 unique TCR beta nucleotide sequences per donor were sequenced, and roughly 20% of those sequences were non-productive. To predict cytomegalovirus infection status, the study brought together high-throughput TCR immunosequencing, statistical association of individual TCRs with disease status, and machine learning. An earlier analysis of more than 450 of the donors used high-throughput TCR beta sequencing to judge whether each TCR beta V gene segment behaved as functional or pseudogenic. Donor age, sex, ethnicity and CMV serostatus were collected together with the repertoire data. An early release covering just under 650 HLA-typed donors comprised 300 to 350 gigabases of sequencing data and tens of millions of unique TCR sequences. HLA typing covered class I and class II loci at four-digit resolution. The later analysis used no new phenotypic data to find candidate immune exposures, relying instead on TCR beta sequences and their occurrence across donors. The study profiled the T cell repertoires of about 640 subjects by immunosequencing and related them to cytomegalovirus serostatus. The study aimed to test whether signatures of past pathogen exposure could be identified by cataloging public T cell receptors. The paper's findings and limits, for the study overall: In an earlier analysis of fewer than 750 of the donors, most TCR beta V segments were observed in productive rearrangements about 87% or about 30% of the time, broadly matching IMGT annotations. A cluster of highly shared sequence variants was judged likely to represent a technical artifact of the sequencing pipeline. Compared with the roughly 700-donor mean, donors in an Asian-associated ancestry cluster had fewer N-insertions in productive TCRs, according to a later genetic analysis. Because counts were too low, about 18 rarely observed V segments, including chromosome 9 orphons, were excluded from the earlier analysis of several hundred of the donors. In a later analysis, HLA-associated TCR beta chains were found to be more clonally expanded and to have lower generation probabilities than equally common non-associated chains. Strong co-occurrence of HLA alleles, especially DR and DQ, made assigning TCR associations to individual alleles difficult. According to the authors, the approach could potentially be generalized to other disease states and immunological phenotypes. At a false discovery rate of 0.05, a later analysis linked around 17,000 TCR beta sequences to specific HLA alleles. Presence/absence analyses assumed roughly uniform sequencing depth across donors, an assumption that may not hold. Some IMGT-functional V segments, including TRBV6-2 and TRBV6-3, could not be distinguished by the 87-base-pair reads and were therefore excluded. Cytomegalovirus status was reported to be diagnosed by the classifier with high specificity and sensitivity in both the original and validation cohorts. CMV serostatus was the only immune exposure information available for the cohort. In the study, 164 TCR beta chains were listed as associated with cytomegalovirus. Because HLA typing was missing for some donors at each locus, association tests included only the typed subset. Most TCR sequences were observed very rarely across donors, whereas some public TCRs were present in many individuals. A later analysis found that most CMV-associated TCR beta chains appeared HLA-restricted, with HLA associations seemingly driven largely by CMV exposure. Correlated functional status among segregating V segments might reflect linkage disequilibrium, but an unknown experimental factor could not be ruled out. A few of the identified cytomegalovirus-associated TCR beta chains were confirmed in vitro to be specific for cytomegalovirus antigens. Only TCR beta chains were sequenced in this cohort, and the absence of alpha or paired-chain data limited detectable features. According to a later analysis, TCR association rates differed among HLA loci, with DRB1 alleles showing the most associated TCRs and HLA-C alleles showing the fewest. A further reported finding was that TCR beta sequences accurately predicted the HLA-A and HLA-B alleles for most subjects in the first cohort. V-gene and J-gene trimming of TCR beta chains was associated with a missense DCLRE1C variant in a later genetic analysis, and the association was replicated in an independent cohort. According to a later analysis, parvovirus B19, influenza, CMV and Epstein-Barr virus appeared linked to several top co-occurrence clusters.

Per the germline V gene, MNHNS is the CDR1 and SASEGT is the CDR2. Reading from cysteine to phenylalanine, the CDR3 counts 16 amino acids. The sequence is cut down to CDR3 DNA, 48 bases in frame from base 1. Sequencing was carried out using PBMCs. This TCR was sampled from a man aged 35 to 55 in good health and CMV-seropositive. The V gene is TRBV6-1 and the J gene is TRBJ2-5; perhaps TRBD2 is the D gene, with 5 bases matching. The better agreement between TRBJ2-7 and the DNA end casts doubt on the J call. The CDR3 sequence is CASSEVGGPRSYEQYF. The base sequence is TGTGCCAGCAGTGAAGTTGGAGGACCCCGCTCCTACGAGCAGTACTTC.